This TCR beta chain is drawn from a study of T cells in Graves' hyperthyroidism and ophthalmopathy. This clonotype appeared many times. The antigen is unknown. The CDR3 regions of TCR beta were amplified from RNA transcripts. Researchers ran a first-round RT-PCR on the TCR CDR3 using the HTBI primer set. One entry per CDR3 protein, called by TCRdb with MiXCR from the multiplex PCR reads. The profile covers a few hundred thousand distinct CDR3 sequences, with around 18% appearing a single time and 35% to 50% taken by the ten largest. Exclusion of a patient resulted from uncontrolled infection, other autoimmune disease, pregnancy or lactation. Orbital computed tomography and thyroid ultrasound, together with serum TRAb and thyroxine and clinical symptoms, were used for diagnoses. An approximately 10 ml volume of fresh peripheral blood provided the PBMCs. The length of the CDR3 is 15 residues. Germline CDR1 and CDR2: SGHRS and YFSETQ. V shed 4 bases and J shed 4 bases, with 14 bases lying between them.

Study findings and constraints: Ophthalmopathy prediction by the model preceded onset by a median roughly 6 months.

The rearrangement joins TRBV5-1 to TRBJ2-2, with D tentatively TRBD1 (5 bases). The sequenced material came from blood. This sequence originates from a man aged 18 to 30 with Graves' ophthalmopathy. In DNA, the CDR3 is TGCGCCAGCAGCCAGACAGTATCAAGCACCGGGGAGCTGTTTTTT. Encoded protein: CASSQTVSSTGELFF.